The 25 T cell receptor beta chains listed next were all sequenced from one sample in a study of breast tumors, draining lymph nodes, adjacent tissues. Axillary draining lymph nodes of breast cancer patients supplied the node samples. TCRdb called the multiplex PCR reads again in MiXCR, with one record for every CDR3 protein. The sample carries 290,000 or so distinct CDR3 sequences, 30% recorded once. Material: axillary lymph node tissue. Source of these receptors: a female donor with breast cancer. Some clones in this sample may be carry-over from other donors' samples.

This clonotype was counted ten times or more. The chain couples TRBV20-1 to TRBJ2-3; D gene uncertain. V was trimmed by 2 bases and J by 0 bases, leaving 6 bases between them. The CDR3 sequence is 13 residues long. CDR1 is DFQATT, CDR2 SNEGSKA, per germline (reference sequence). The CDR3 loop is CSARIGSTDTQYF. The CDR3 DNA sequence: TGCAGTGCTAGAATTGGTAGCACAGATACGCAGTATTTT.

This clonotype was seen only a few times. This rearrangement joins TRBV6-6 to TRBJ2-7, with 8 nucleotides matching TRBD1. V was pared by 6 bases and J by 5 bases, with 18 bases of the junction left unmatched. Germline loops: CDR1 MNHNY, CDR2 SVGAGI (reference sequence). The CDR3 length is 17 residues. In DNA form, the CDR3 reads TGTGCCAGCAGGCCAGGAGATCCGGGACAGGCCACCCACGAGCAGTACTTC. Residues: CASRPGDPGQATHEQYF.

This clonotype was detected ten times or more. This clone may be a read error of a much larger clone one base away. The rearrangement uses TRBV20-1 and TRBJ2-5, with D perhaps given as TRBD1 or TRBD2 (5 bases each). Germline V gives CDR1 DFQATT, CDR2 SNEGSKA (reference sequence). The CDR3 is 11 residues long. The chain's CDR3 is CSAGRGETQSF. In DNA form, the CDR3 reads TGCAGTGCTGGCAGAGGGGAGACCCAGTCCTTC.

This clonotype has a count of ten or more. V usage is TRBV20-1 and J usage is TRBJ1-5; 8 positions agree with TRBD1. The V gene's germline CDR1 is DFQATT and CDR2 SNEGSKA (reference sequence). With V trimmed by 4 bases and J by 5 bases, 7 bases remained unmatched. The CDR3 extends over 14 amino acids. For the CDR3, the DNA is TGCAGTGCTACCCGGGGACAGGCCGATCAGCCCCAGCATTTT. Its translation: CSATRGQADQPQHF.

In this sample, this clonotype turned up many times. This chain links TRBV6-6 with TRBJ1-5; TRBD1 agrees at 7 bases. Germline assignment: CDR1 MNHNY and CDR2 SVGAGI (reference sequence). V was pared by 5 bases and J by 6 bases, with 7 bases of the junction left unmatched. CDR3 size: 14 residues. CDR3 in DNA: TGTGCCAGCAGTCTCGACAGGGAGGGTCAGCCCCAGCATTTT. Translation: CASSLDREGQPQHF.

Regarding this clonotype: The final CDR3 position lacks the conserved phenylalanine or tryptophan, pointing to a likely read error. The V and J genes are TRBV19 and TRBJ2-1; D remains ambiguous. Trimming pared 0 bases from V and 3 bases from J, leaving 12 bases between. The CDR3 spans 16 residues. Germline CDR1 and CDR2: LNHDA and SQIVND (reference sequence). The chain's CDR3 is CASSIERHTLYNEQFS. DNA for the CDR3: TGTGCCAGTAGTATAGAGCGACATACCCTCTACAATGAGCAGTTCTCC.

This clonotype occurred a few times. Germline is not matched at one junction end, which may reflect a read error. The chain links TRBV6-6 to TRBJ1-4; 8 bases match TRBD1. Germline CDR1 is MNHNY and CDR2 is SVGAGI (reference sequence). The CDR3 extends over 16 amino acids. This chain's CDR3 is CASSHSGTGSSEKLFF. The CDR3 nucleotides read TGTGCCAGCAGTCACTCCGGGACAGGCTCGAGTGAAAAACTGTTTTTT.

This chain joins TRBV27 and TRBJ1-5; D is unclear. Trimming took off 6 bases at V and 7 bases at J, with 13 bases between the two ends. Germline-derived CDR1 and CDR2 are MNHEY and SMNVEV (reference sequence). The CDR3 is 13 residues long. The CDR3 here is CASRVGATQPQHF. The CDR3 coding sequence is TGTGCCAGCAGGGTAGGTGCGACGCAGCCCCAGCATTTT.

This clonotype was seen at least ten times. V gene TRBV11-2 combines with J gene TRBJ2-1; 7 nucleotides agree with TRBD1. The V segment lost 4 bases and the J segment 5 bases; nucleotides outside the gene matches: 5. The CDR3 totals 14 residues. CDR1 and CDR2 from the germline V gene are SGHAT and FQNNGV. The CDR3 loop reads CASSSGQLNNEQFF. The CDR3 DNA reads TGTGCCAGCAGCTCGGGACAGCTCAACAATGAGCAGTTCTTC.

This clonotype occurred a few times. This chain joins TRBV5-4 and TRBJ2-2; 8 nucleotides line up with TRBD2. Germline V gives CDR1 SGHNT, CDR2 YYREEE (reference sequence). The V and J ends lost 4 bases and 5 bases, in that order; junction bases with no gene match: 7. This CDR3 spans 15 amino acids. CDR3 nucleotide sequence: TGTGCCAGCAGCCTACCCACGGGGGGGACCGGGGAGCTGTTTTTT. It encodes CASSLPTGGTGELFF.

To note about this clonotype: A much bigger clone sits one base away, suggesting this may be a read error. J is TRBJ2-5 and V is TRBV5-1, with 7 bases lining up with TRBD1. Germline CDR1 and CDR2: SGHRS and YFSETQ. This CDR3 is built from 13 residues. The DNA for the CDR3 is TGCGCCAGCGGCCGGACAGGACAAGAGGCCCAGTACTTC. It yields the protein CASGRTGQEAQYF.

CDR3 amino acids: CASSLGGAATYEQYF. DNA of the CDR3: TGTGCCAGCAGCTTGGGTGGGGCCGCAACCTACGAGCAGTACTTC. This chain connects TRBV5-5 to TRBJ2-7; D possibly corresponds to TRBD1 (5 bases). Germline V lookup: CDR1 SGHKS, CDR2 YYEKEE (reference sequence). The CDR3 extends over 15 amino acids. V was pared by 0 bases and J by 2 bases, with 12 bases between.

The sample holds one count of this clonotype. A clone one base away is much larger, so this may be a read error. This CDR3 is CASSVQGGGRSYAQYF. CDR3 DNA sequence: TGTGCCAGCAGCGTACAGGGAGGGGGCCGTTCCTACGCGCAGTACTTC. The gene calls are TRBV9 and TRBJ2-7; the D call may be TRBD1 or TRBD2 (7 bases each). The CDR3 extends over 16 amino acids. Germline CDR1 is SGDLS and CDR2 is YYNGEE.

This clonotype was seen many times. The rearrangement joins TRBV2 to TRBJ2-2, with 8 bases aligning to TRBD1. Germline V lookup: CDR1 SNHLY, CDR2 FYNNEI. CDR3 size: 14 residues. Unmatched junction bases numbered 1, after V lost 4 bases and J lost 3 bases. This CDR3 reads CASSADRDTGELFF. The CDR3 nucleotides are TGTGCCAGCAGTGCGGACAGGGACACCGGGGAGCTGTTTTTT.

The table lists this clonotype with many counts. The chain is built from TRBV20-1 and TRBJ2-1; 8 bases agree with TRBD2. The trim removed 3 bases at V and 9 bases at J, leaving 10 bases unmatched. The CDR3 has 14 amino acids. Germline lookup yields CDR1 DFQATT and CDR2 SNEGSKA (reference sequence). DNA of the CDR3: TGCAGTGCTAGTTTGCCGGGAGGGGGGGGTGAGCAGTTCTTC. It specifies CSASLPGGGGEQFF.

As to this clonotype: A much larger clone lies a single base off, so this may be a read error. This chain uses TRBV14 with TRBJ2-1; 10 bases fit TRBD2. The CDR3 contains 15 residues. Germline V gives CDR1 SGHDN, CDR2 FVKESK. The CDR3 sequence is CASSPTSGSGNEPFF. The CDR3 nucleotides read TGTGCCAGCAGCCCGACTAGCGGGTCAGGCAATGAGCCGTTCTTC.

The rearrangement links TRBV5-1 to TRBJ2-7, with D maybe TRBD1 (6 bases). Germline V gene data show CDR1 as SGHRS and CDR2 as YFSETQ. The CDR3 runs to 17 residues. V lost 3 bases and J lost 0, with 19 bases in between. The CDR3 spells CASSWGLGAGTSYEQYF. Written as DNA, the CDR3 is TGCGCCAGCAGCTGGGGGCTCGGGGCAGGCACCTCCTACGAGCAGTACTTC.

About this clonotype: A read error may be the cause here, since a much bigger clone is one base away. The chain recombines TRBV30 with TRBJ2-5; possible D gene TRBD1, 5 bases. The CDR3 extends over 14 amino acids. CDR1 and CDR2 (germline): GTSNPN, SVGIG (reference sequence). The CDR3 DNA reads TGTGTCTGGAGTGTAACTGGCACAGGCGGGACCCAGTACTTC. It encodes CVWSVTGTGGTQYF.

The sample holds one count of this clonotype. V and J are TRBV7-3 and TRBJ2-1; D remains ambiguous. Looked up from germline, CDR1 is SGHTA and CDR2 is FQGTGA. The CDR3 is made up of 15 amino acids. V was pared by 0 bases and J by 6 bases, with 12 bases between. CDR3 loop: CASSLTVLGANEQFF. CDR3 coding DNA: TGTGCCAGCAGCTTAACTGTTCTTGGCGCCAATGAGCAGTTCTTC.

This clonotype was seen ten or more times. J is TRBJ1-6 and V is TRBV27, with a possible D match to TRBD1 (5 bases). The V and J ends lost 0 bases and 16 bases respectively, with 10 bases between them. Germline V gene sequence: CDR1 MNHEY, CDR2 SMNVEV (reference sequence). This CDR3 contains 12 residues. The CDR3 loop is CASSLSAGGLHF. In DNA, the CDR3 is TGTGCCAGCAGTTTATCGGCTGGGGGACTCCACTTT.

Many counts were recorded for this clonotype. The chain couples TRBV6-5 to TRBJ2-1; 7 bases are shared with TRBD2. Germline CDR1 is MNHEY and CDR2 is SVGAGI. Trimming cost V 5 bases and J 5 bases; bases outside gene matches: 9. This CDR3 is 15 amino acids long. The CDR3 is CASSSPSGTDNEQFF. In DNA, the CDR3 is TGTGCCAGCAGTAGCCCCAGCGGGACGGACAATGAGCAGTTCTTC.

By share, this clonotype counts as medium-sized (0.01 to 0.1%). The junction shows a germline mismatch at one end, possibly a read error. The genes are TRBV7-7 and TRBJ2-5, with a tentative D call TRBD1 (5 bases). The CDR3 sequence is 15 residues long. Germline lookup yields CDR1 SSHAT and CDR2 FNYEAQ (reference sequence). The CDR3 protein is CASSLGAGKGETQYF. CDR3 nucleotides: TGTGCTAGCAGCTTAGGCGCAGGGAAGGGTGAGACCCAGTACTTC.

This clonotype was observed at least ten times. V is TRBV2 and J is TRBJ2-5; weak D call: TRBD2 (6 bases). CDR1 and CDR2 from the germline V gene are SNHLY and FYNNEI. The CDR3 is 15 residues long. Trimming shortened V by 2 bases and J by 5 bases, and 15 bases separated the two germline ends. In nucleotides, the CDR3 is TGTGCCAGCAGTGAATCGGGACTCTCGGCGGAGACCCAGTACTTC. It yields the protein CASSESGLSAETQYF.

With respect to this clonotype: Just one base apart from a much larger clone, this may be a read error. V usage is TRBV6-6 and J usage is TRBJ1-2; D is perhaps TRBD1 (5 bases). Germline values: CDR1 MNHNY, CDR2 SVGAGI (reference sequence). The V end lost 7 bases, the J end lost 4 bases, and 13 bases lay between the germline ends. The length of the CDR3 is 13 residues. The DNA for the CDR3 is TGTGCCAGCACCCCTGGGGGGTTCTATGGCTACACCTTC. Protein sequence: CASTPGGFYGYTF.

The rearrangement links TRBV6-2 or TRBV6-3 to TRBJ1-5, with 7 bases fitting TRBD1. Germline V gene sequence: CDR1 MNHEY, CDR2 SVGEGT. This CDR3 is 16 amino acids long. V trimming: 6 bases; J trimming: 2 bases; junction bases outside the gene matches: 10. The DNA of the CDR3 is TGTGCCAGCAGACACCCTCAGGGGGTTGGCAATCAGCCCCAGCATTTT. Its translation is CASRHPQGVGNQPQHF.